The 28 T cell receptor beta chains in this list originate from one sample, sequenced in a study of early stage breast cancer tumors. TCRdb keeps only in-frame clones here, not all; method: immunoSEQ multiplex PCR. In the table there are under 45,000 clones, roughly 69% of which are singletons. Material for sequencing was blood. The receptor set was obtained from a person aged 45 to 60 with breast cancer.

The rearrangement links TRBV5-1 to TRBJ2-7; 7 nucleotides line up with TRBD2. V lost 6 bases to trimming and J lost 7 bases; unmatched junction nucleotides: 16. This CDR3 is 15 amino acids long. Germline V gene data show CDR1 as SGHRS and CDR2 as YFSETQ. CDR3 DNA sequence: TGCGCCAGCACCCCCCTAGGACTAGAAGCCCTGGAGCAGTACTTC. Encoded protein: CASTPLGLEALEQYF.

V and J are TRBV21-1 and TRBJ2-1; the DNA was not compared with TRBD2, the D call given in the table. TRBV21-1 is a recognized pseudogene. The CDR3 covers 13 residues. The CDR3 DNA follows: TGTGCCAGCAGCCCCGGGACTAACAATGAGCAGTTCTTC. It translates to CASSPGTNNEQFF.

This clone was seen only a few times. CDR3 amino acids: CASSPGEYEKLFF. Written as DNA, the CDR3 is TGTGCCAGCAGTCCCGGGGAGTATGAAAAACTGTTTTTT. The chain recombines TRBV6-5 with TRBJ1-4; D unresolved. The V end was cut by 5 bases, the J end by 6 bases, with 10 bases between. The CDR3 is 13 amino acids. The germline CDR1 and CDR2 sequences are MNHEY and SVGAGI.

This chain joins TRBV5-4 and TRBJ2-5, with TRBD2 identical over 12 bases. Germline CDR1 SGHNT, CDR2 YYREEE (reference sequence). Unmatched junction bases numbered 4, after V lost 4 bases and J lost 0 bases. The CDR3 consists of 16 residues. CDR3 in DNA: TGTGCCAGCAGCGTAACTAGCGGGGGGTACCAAGAGACCCAGTACTTC. Translation: CASSVTSGGYQETQYF. The full variable domain, in which reference TRBV5-4 and TRBJ2-5 provide the parts outside the CDR3, is ETGVTQSPTHLIKTRGQQVTLRCSSQSGHNTVSWYQQALGQGPQFIFQYYREEENGRGNFPPRFSGLQFPNYSSELNVNALELDDSALYLCASSVTSGGYQETQYFGPGTRLLVL.

The chain has TRBV5-1 and TRBJ2-7, with D possibly TRBD1 on 6 matching bases. The CDR3 is 13 residues long. Germline V gene lookup returns CDR1 SGHRS and CDR2 YFSETQ. Trimming cost V 3 bases and J 5 bases, with 12 bases left between them. CDR3 loop: CASSSTGSNEQYF. In nucleotides, the CDR3 is TGCGCCAGCAGCTCCACAGGGTCCAACGAGCAGTACTTC.

The chain employs TRBV5-8 and TRBJ1-1; TRBD1 aligns across 7 bases. Germline values: CDR1 SGHTS, CDR2 YDEGEE. V trimming: 6 bases; J trimming: 7 bases; junction bases outside the gene matches: 9. The CDR3 sequence is 13 residues long. The CDR3 DNA is TGTGCCAGCACCTGGGAGACAGGGTATGAAGCTTTCTTT. This encodes CASTWETGYEAFF.

Comment on this clone: Germline is not matched at one junction end, which may reflect a read error. CDR3 bases: TGTGCTAGCAGCTTGAGGACAGGACAAGAGACCCAGTACTTC. It specifies CASSLRTGQETQYF. The chain links TRBV7-7 to TRBJ2-5; 7 bases are shared with TRBD1. CDR3 length: 14 residues. Germline V CDR1 and CDR2: SSHAT, FNYEAQ (reference sequence).

The CDR3 nucleotides are TGCGCCAGCAGCAAGCAACAGGGGGCCGACACTGAAGCTTTCTTT. Its protein is CASSKQQGADTEAFF. This chain connects TRBV5-1 to TRBJ1-1, with TRBD1 matching 9 bases. CDR3 size: 15 residues. Germline values: CDR1 SGHRS, CDR2 YFSETQ. V was pared by 4 bases and J by 3 bases, with 7 bases of the junction left unmatched.

The chain links TRBV6-6 to TRBJ1-5, with D possibly being TRBD1 (5 bases). V was cut by 6 bases and J by 1 base, with 10 bases left in between. Germline CDR1 and CDR2: MNHNY and SVGAGI (reference sequence). CDR3 length equals 14 residues. In DNA form, the CDR3 reads TGTGCCAGCAGCCTGGGGCAGAGCAATCAGCCCCAGCATTTT. This encodes CASSLGQSNQPQHF.

J is TRBJ2-3 and V is TRBV7-6; a weak D match, TRBD2 (5 bases). The CDR3 contains 14 residues. Germline V gene data show CDR1 as SGHVS and CDR2 as FNYEAQ. Trimming shortened V by 2 bases and J by 7 bases, and 13 bases separated the two germline ends. The chain's CDR3 is CASSLIPPGNTQYF. The CDR3, as DNA: TGTGCCAGCAGCTTAATCCCACCGGGAAATACGCAGTATTTT.

This clone occurred a few times. This chain links TRBV6-5 with TRBJ1-2; the D is unclear. Germline CDR1 is MNHEY and CDR2 is SVGAGI. V lost 5 bases to trimming and J lost 4 bases, with 14 bases between them. This CDR3 has 14 residues. DNA for the CDR3: TGTGCCAGCAGTCCCGGGCCCGGGATCTATGGCTACACCTTC. Translation: CASSPGPGIYGYTF.

V usage is TRBV25-1 and J usage is TRBJ2-5; TRBD1 matches 8 bases. V dropped 4 bases and J dropped 5; count of bases not matched to a gene: 6. Germline V CDR1 and CDR2: MGHDK, SYGVNS. This CDR3 is built from 14 residues. The CDR3 reads CASSVTGARETQYF. In DNA form, the CDR3 reads TGTGCCAGCAGTGTGACAGGGGCTAGGGAGACCCAGTACTTC.

The chain couples TRBV6-6 to TRBJ2-7; D uncertain. CDR1 MNHNY and CDR2 SVGAGI come from the germline V gene (reference sequence). This CDR3 contains 11 residues. Trimming stripped 8 bases from V and 4 bases from J, with 9 bases between. CDR3 amino acids: CASGRVYEQYF. The CDR3 coding sequence is TGTGCCAGCGGGCGAGTTTACGAGCAGTACTTC.

This clone came up a few times. CDR3 sequence: CASSDGTGGAEAFF. The CDR3 DNA is TGTGCCAGCAGCGACGGTACAGGGGGCGCGGAAGCTTTCTTT. The J gene is TRBJ1-1, the V gene TRBV5-6; 9 bases agree with TRBD1. Germline V lookup: CDR1 SGHDT, CDR2 YYEEEE. The junction had 9 bases not matched to a gene; V was cut back by 4 bases and J by 8 bases. This CDR3 is 14 amino acids long.

The table lists this clone with a few counts. V usage is TRBV6-6 and J usage is TRBJ1-6; TRBD1 matches 7 bases. CDR1 and CDR2 from the germline V gene are MNHNY and SVGAGI (reference sequence). Trimming at V came to 6 bases and at J to 8 bases, leaving 4 bases not matched to a gene. The CDR3 consists of 13 residues. CDR3 nucleotide sequence: TGTGCCAGCAGCGGGGACAGCTATTCACCCCTCCACTTT. As protein: CASSGDSYSPLHF.

A few counts support this clone. CDR3 loop: CASRSGDTEAFF. The CDR3 nucleotides are TGTGCCAGCAGATCGGGGGACACTGAAGCTTTCTTT. The chain joins TRBV6-5 to TRBJ1-1, with D possibly TRBD1 on 5 matching bases. V was trimmed by 6 bases and J by 3 bases, leaving 8 bases between them. CDR1 is MNHEY, CDR2 SVGAGI, per germline. CDR3 size: 12 residues.

This clone has just a few counts. The V and J genes are TRBV7-2 and TRBJ2-3; no clear D gene. CDR1 SGHTA and CDR2 FQGNSA come from the germline V gene. The CDR3 totals 13 residues. The V end lost 4 bases, the J end lost 3 bases, and 8 bases lay between the germline ends. The CDR3 DNA follows: TGTGCCAGCAGCTACCAGCGAACAGATACGCAGTATTTT. Translation gives CASSYQRTDTQYF.

This clone was observed at least ten times. The chain's CDR3 is CASSRPGGNYGYTF. CDR3 DNA: TGTGCCAGCAGTCGCCCCGGCGGGAACTATGGCTACACCTTC. J is TRBJ1-2 and V is TRBV6-6; D unclear. The V end lost 5 bases, the J end lost 2 bases, and 12 bases lay between the germline ends. Germline lookup yields CDR1 MNHNY and CDR2 SVGAGI (reference sequence). The CDR3 contains 14 residues.

The chain carries TRBV5-1 and TRBJ2-5, with TRBD1 as a possible D gene (5 bases). The CDR3 loop spans 13 amino acids. V lost 0 bases and J 2 bases, leaving 5 bases between the germline ends. The germline V gene encodes CDR1 SGHRS and CDR2 YFSETQ. In nucleotides, the CDR3 is TGCGCCAGCAGCTTGGACAGGCAAGAGACCCAGTACTTC. This sequence encodes CASSLDRQETQYF. The full variable domain, completed using reference TRBV5-1 and TRBJ2-5, is KAGVTQTPRYLIKTRGQQVTLSCSPISGHRSVSWYQQTPGQGLQFLFEYFSETQRNKGNFPGRFSGRQFSNSRSEMNVSTLELGDSALYLCASSLDRQETQYFGPGTRLLVL.

The chain combines TRBV14 with TRBJ2-5; TRBD2 might be the D (6 bases). CDR3 size: 15 residues. V was pared by 2 bases and J by 5 bases, with 15 bases between. Looked up from germline, CDR1 is SGHDN and CDR2 is FVKESK. CDR3 nucleotides: TGTGCCAGCAGCCAAATAGGGATCCGGGGGGAGACCCAGTACTTC. Its translation: CASSQIGIRGETQYF.

This chain links TRBV27 with TRBJ2-3; 8 nucleotides match TRBD2. Per the germline V gene, CDR1 is MNHEY and CDR2 is SMNVEV (reference sequence). This CDR3 has 14 residues. The DNA for the CDR3 is TGTGCGGCTAGCGGGCTTTCTAGCACAGATACGCAGTATTTT. Protein sequence: CAASGLSSTDTQYF.

This clone was detected only a few times. The V call is TRBV7-8, the J call TRBJ2-7; 7 bases map to TRBD1. Looked up from germline, CDR1 is SGHVS and CDR2 is FQNEAQ. Trimming removed 5 bases from V and 3 bases from J; junction bases left unmatched: 7. The CDR3 spans 14 residues. The DNA for the CDR3 is TGTGCCAGCAGCCTGGGACAGACTGGCTACGAGCAGTACTTC. This encodes CASSLGQTGYEQYF. The complete variable domain, with remaining parts taken from reference TRBV7-8 and TRBJ2-7, reads GAGVSQSPRYKVAKRGQDVALRCDPISGHVSLFWYQQALGQGPEFLTYFQNEAQLDKSGLPSDRFFAERPEGSVSTLKIQRTQQEDSAVYLCASSLGQTGYEQYFGPGTRLTVT.

This rearrangement joins TRBV19 to TRBJ1-1; D may be TRBD1 (5 bases). The V end was cut by 7 bases, the J end by 13 bases, with 25 bases between. The CDR3 is 14 amino acids. Germline CDR1 is LNHDA and CDR2 is SQIVND (reference sequence). The CDR3 is CASKAPGTSLVVFF. CDR3 nucleotides: TGTGCCAGTAAAGCCCCCGGGACTTCCCTCGTAGTTTTCTTT.

The chain links TRBV7-8 to TRBJ2-1; 7 bases align to TRBD1. CDR1 SGHVS and CDR2 FQNEAQ come from the germline V gene. This CDR3 region has 13 residues. V trimming: 5 bases; J trimming: 10 bases; junction bases outside the gene matches: 8. Here the CDR3 DNA reads TGTGCCAGCAGCCTGGGGACAGCTATAGAGCAGTTCTTC. Its protein product is CASSLGTAIEQFF. The full variable domain, in which reference TRBV7-8 and TRBJ2-1 provide the parts outside the CDR3, is GAGVSQSPRYKVAKRGQDVALRCDPISGHVSLFWYQQALGQGPEFLTYFQNEAQLDKSGLPSDRFFAERPEGSVSTLKIQRTQQEDSAVYLCASSLGTAIEQFFGPGTRLTVL.

This chain uses TRBV27 with TRBJ1-1, with TRBD1 matching over 8 bases. The CDR3 is made up of 14 amino acids. CDR1 and CDR2 from the germline V gene are MNHEY and SMNVEV (reference sequence). J was trimmed by 0 bases and V by 4 bases; bases with no gene match: 1. The CDR3 here is CASSWDRLNTEAFF. The CDR3 DNA sequence: TGTGCCAGCAGTTGGGACAGGTTGAACACTGAAGCTTTCTTT.

This rearrangement joins TRBV7-9 to TRBJ1-1; TRBD1 is a possible D gene (5 bases). Germline CDR1 is SEHNR and CDR2 is FQNEAQ (reference sequence). This CDR3 has 16 amino acids. The germline V and J ends were trimmed by 0 bases and 3 bases, with 14 bases remaining between them. In DNA, the CDR3 is TGTGCCAGCAGCTTAGCGCTTTTGGGGGGGGACACTGAAGCTTTCTTT. Its protein product is CASSLALLGGDTEAFF.

The gene calls are TRBV5-1 and TRBJ2-1, with no clear D. The CDR3 is made up of 12 amino acids. V lost 0 bases to trimming and J lost 6 bases, with 4 bases between them. From germline, CDR1 is SGHRS and CDR2 YFSETQ. The DNA of the CDR3 is TGCGCCAGCAGCTTGGATAGCAATGAGCAGTTCTTC. It encodes CASSLDSNEQFF.

The chain links TRBV18 to TRBJ1-2; the D gene is possibly TRBD1 (5 bases). CDR1 is KGHSH, CDR2 LQKENI, per germline. This CDR3 is 15 amino acids long. Deletions cut 3 bases from V and 6 bases from J, with 17 bases between. The chain's CDR3 is CASSPPTTELDGYTF. The CDR3 coding sequence is TGTGCCAGCTCACCGCCTACGACAGAGCTGGATGGCTACACCTTC.